This entry lists 28 T cell receptor beta chains sequenced from one sample in a study of blood T cell repertoires in COVID-19. The data were produced by immunoSEQ multiplex PCR, yet TCRdb's version contains in-frame clones alone and is incomplete. The repertoire holds about 200,000 clones, with roughly 85% as singletons. Specimen: peripheral blood. The receptor set was obtained from an elderly woman with acute or convalescent COVID-19.

The chain joins TRBV7-2 to TRBJ2-1, with 8 bases matching TRBD1. V dropped 5 bases and J dropped 4; count of bases not matched to a gene: 7. The CDR3 length is 15 residues. Germline loops: CDR1 SGHTA, CDR2 FQGNSA. DNA for the CDR3: TGTGCCAGCAGCGATGACAGGGGACGTTACAATGAGCAGTTCTTC. Translation gives CASSDDRGRYNEQFF.

The chain employs TRBV4-3 and TRBJ2-7; D gene ambiguous. V shed 1 base and J shed 4 bases, with 8 bases lying between them. This CDR3 is 13 amino acids long. Germline V gene lookup returns CDR1 LGHNA and CDR2 YSLEER. The DNA for the CDR3 is TGCGCCAGCAGCCAAGCTCCTCTTTACGAGCAGTACTTC. It specifies CASSQAPLYEQYF.

The genes are TRBV5-4 and TRBJ2-1; D possibly corresponds to TRBD2 (5 bases). Trimming removed 2 bases from V and 0 bases from J, with 12 bases in between. The germline V gene has CDR1 SGHNT and CDR2 YYREEE (reference sequence). The CDR3 contains 16 residues. CDR3 sequence (DNA): TGTGCCAGCAGCTTAGGGAGCTCCCGCTCCTACAATGAGCAGTTCTTC. This encodes CASSLGSSRSYNEQFF.

CDR3: CASSSIRDRIQETQYF. DNA of the CDR3: TGTGCCAGTAGTAGTATCCGGGACAGGATACAAGAGACCCAGTACTTC. V is TRBV19 and J is TRBJ2-5; 8 bases line up with TRBD1. The CDR3 extends over 16 amino acids. J was trimmed by 2 bases and V by 4 bases; bases with no gene match: 9. Germline CDR1 and CDR2: LNHDA and SQIVND (reference sequence).

The gene calls are TRBV7-9 and TRBJ2-6; D unresolved. The V end lost 4 bases, the J end lost 2 bases, and 9 bases lay between the germline ends. From germline, CDR1 is SEHNR and CDR2 FQNEAQ (reference sequence). The CDR3 consists of 15 residues. The CDR3 nucleotides read TGTGCCAGCAGCTCCCGGTCCGCTGGGGCCAACGTCCTGACTTTC. Its translation: CASSSRSAGANVLTF.

J is TRBJ2-5 and V is TRBV7-9; 13 nucleotides agree with TRBD2. V lost 4 bases, J lost 0 bases, and 11 bases stayed unmatched. The germline V gene encodes CDR1 SEHNR and CDR2 FQNEAQ (reference sequence). The CDR3 length is 19 residues. The CDR3 DNA reads as TGTGCCAGCAGCTCCGGACTAGCGGGAGTTCTAGGGTACCAAGAGACCCAGTACTTC. Translated: CASSSGLAGVLGYQETQYF. The variable domain in full, completed from reference TRBV7-9 and TRBJ2-5, reads DTGVSQNPRHKITKRGQNVTFRCDPISEHNRLYWYRQTLGQGPEFLTYFQNEAQLEKSRLLSDRFSAERPKGSFSTLEIQRTEQGDSAMYLCASSSGLAGVLGYQETQYFGPGTRLLVL.

This chain links TRBV28 with TRBJ2-2; TRBD2 is a possible D gene (5 bases). Trimming cost V 8 bases and J 4 bases, with 17 bases left between them. The germline gives CDR1 MDHEN, CDR2 SYDVKM. The CDR3 loop spans 15 amino acids. The CDR3 loop reads CASLEPGRGTGELFF. CDR3 DNA sequence: TGTGCCAGCCTAGAGCCGGGCCGGGGCACCGGGGAGCTGTTTTTT. Using reference TRBV28 and TRBJ2-2 for the parts outside the CDR3, the full variable domain is DVKVTQSSRYLVKRTGEKVFLECVQDMDHENMFWYRQDPGLGLRLIYFSYDVKMKEKGDIPEGYSVSREKKERFSLILESASTNQTSMYLCASLEPGRGTGELFFGEGSRLTVL.

The chain couples TRBV7-9 to TRBJ2-3, with TRBD1 matching 8 bases. CDR1 is SEHNR and CDR2 is FQNEAQ in the germline V gene (reference sequence). CDR3 length: 15 residues. The junction had 6 bases not matched to a gene; V was cut back by 5 bases and J by 2 bases. CDR3 amino acids: CASSPRTGSTDTQYF. DNA for the CDR3: TGTGCCAGCAGCCCTAGGACAGGGTCCACAGATACGCAGTATTTT.

The chain is built from TRBV2 and TRBJ2-5, with D maybe TRBD2 (5 bases). This CDR3 has 12 amino acids. In germline, CDR1 is SNHLY, CDR2 FYNNEI. V shed 6 bases and J shed 5 bases, with 10 bases lying between them. Written as DNA, the CDR3 is TGTGCCAGCAGGGAGGTAGGGGAGACCCAGTACTTC. Translation gives CASREVGETQYF.

The chain uses TRBV4-3 and TRBJ2-2; D gene uncertain. Trimming removed 0 bases at V and 3 bases at J, with 14 bases between. Germline loops: CDR1 LGHNA, CDR2 YSLEER. The CDR3 totals 17 residues. CDR3 amino acids: CASSQELGERHTGELFF. The CDR3 DNA sequence: TGCGCCAGCAGCCAAGAACTCGGAGAGAGGCACACCGGGGAGCTGTTTTTT.

This chain links TRBV7-2 with TRBJ2-7; weak D call: TRBD2 (5 bases). V lost 1 base, J lost 2 bases, and 12 bases lay in between. The CDR3 contains 15 residues. In germline, CDR1 is SGHTA, CDR2 FQGNSA. The CDR3 nucleotides are TGTGCCAGCAGCTTAGAAGGACTGCCCGCCTACGAGCAGTACTTC. Amino acids: CASSLEGLPAYEQYF.

J is TRBJ2-5 and V is TRBV25-1, with D perhaps TRBD1 (7 bases). This CDR3 contains 16 residues. V was shortened by 7 bases and J by 2 bases, with 20 bases between the two germline ends. Germline V gene sequence: CDR1 MGHDK, CDR2 SYGVNS. CDR3 amino acids: CASTLLGAGGQETQYF. The CDR3, as DNA: TGTGCCAGCACGCTCCTGGGGGCAGGGGGGCAAGAGACCCAGTACTTC. The whole variable domain, remainder taken from reference TRBV25-1 and TRBJ2-5, is EADIYQTPRYLVIGTGKKITLECSQTMGHDKMYWYQQDPGMELHLIHYSYGVNSTEKGDLSSESTVSRIRTEHFPLTLESARPSHTSQYLCASTLLGAGGQETQYFGPGTRLLVL.

This chain uses TRBV12-3 or TRBV12-4 with TRBJ1-1; D is unclear. V was shortened by 5 bases and J by 1 base, with 8 bases between the two germline ends. This CDR3 region has 13 residues. The CDR3 region has the DNA TGTGCCAGCAGTCCCTATCAGAACACTGAAGCTTTCTTT. This sequence encodes CASSPYQNTEAFF.

The chain recombines TRBV18 with TRBJ2-7, with TRBD2 identical over 11 bases. Germline V gives CDR1 KGHSH, CDR2 LQKENI. Trimming removed 3 bases from V and 4 bases from J; junction bases left unmatched: 5. The CDR3 is made up of 15 amino acids. The CDR3 sequence: CASSPGLAGVYEQYF. In nucleotides, the CDR3 is TGTGCCAGCTCACCTGGACTAGCGGGCGTATACGAGCAGTACTTC.

V gene TRBV9 combines with J gene TRBJ2-2; unclear D gene. The CDR3 spans 14 residues. CDR1 is SGDLS and CDR2 is YYNGEE in the germline V gene. Trimming removed 4 bases from V and 7 bases from J, with 14 bases in between. The CDR3 here is CASSPRPADGELFF. For the CDR3, the DNA is TGTGCCAGCAGCCCCCGCCCCGCGGACGGGGAGCTGTTTTTT.

V gene TRBV4-1 combines with J gene TRBJ1-1; possibly TRBD1 for D (5 bases). The V and J ends lost 4 bases and 5 bases respectively, with 17 bases between them. Germline CDR1 MGHRA, CDR2 YSYEKL. CDR3 size: 15 residues. CDR3 in amino acids: CASSPRPLGGTEAFF. The DNA for the CDR3 is TGCGCCAGCAGCCCCAGGCCACTGGGGGGGACTGAAGCTTTCTTT.

The chain recombines TRBV19 with TRBJ2-4, with 7 bases identical to TRBD2. CDR1 is LNHDA and CDR2 is SQIVND in the germline V gene (reference sequence). This CDR3 is 14 amino acids long. J was trimmed by 2 bases and V by 6 bases; bases with no gene match: 4. The CDR3 DNA is TGTGCCAGTAGCAGGGAGGGAACCAAAAACATTCAGTACTTC. Protein sequence: CASSREGTKNIQYF.

The chain has TRBV7-2 and TRBJ2-7; tentatively, D is TRBD1 (5 bases). There are 13 residues in the CDR3. CDR1 and CDR2 (germline): SGHTA, FQGNSA. V was pared by 1 base and J by 4 bases, with 8 bases between. CDR3 amino acids: CASSLGQKYEQYF. The CDR3 DNA reads as TGTGCCAGCAGCTTAGGACAGAAATACGAGCAGTACTTC.

This clone was observed once. The chain carries TRBV7-8 and TRBJ2-5, with D perhaps TRBD2 (5 bases). V shed 5 bases and J shed 3 bases, with 10 bases lying between them. Germline CDR1 reads SGHVS; CDR2 reads FQNEAQ. This CDR3 is built from 13 residues. CDR3 sequence (DNA): TGTGCCAGCAGCCGGACTGTGAAAGAGACCCAGTACTTC. As protein: CASSRTVKETQYF.

This chain uses TRBV30 with TRBJ1-1; D gene ambiguous. Looked up from germline, CDR1 is GTSNPN and CDR2 is SVGIG (reference sequence). The CDR3 totals 13 residues. V was pared by 0 bases and J by 1 base, with 6 bases between. The CDR3 protein is CAWSVMANTEAFF. CDR3 coding DNA: TGTGCCTGGAGTGTCATGGCGAACACTGAAGCTTTCTTT.

The chain uses TRBV5-6 and TRBJ1-3; D remains ambiguous. The CDR3 is made up of 12 amino acids. Trimming removed 2 bases at V and 3 bases at J, with 3 bases between. CDR1 is SGHDT, CDR2 YYEEEE, per germline. This chain's CDR3 is CASSFSGNTIYF. DNA for the CDR3: TGTGCCAGCAGCTTTAGTGGAAACACCATATATTTT.

This chain uses TRBV5-1 with TRBJ2-1, with TRBD2 matching 8 bases. The CDR3 spans 15 residues. Germline CDR1 and CDR2: SGHRS and YFSETQ. Unmatched junction bases numbered 6, after V lost 0 bases and J lost 7 bases. The CDR3: CASSLEIAGKNEQFF. CDR3 in DNA: TGCGCCAGCAGCTTGGAAATAGCGGGGAAGAATGAGCAGTTCTTC.

The CDR3 reads CASSSRDRSSYEQYF. The CDR3, as DNA: TGCGCCAGCAGCTCACGGGACAGGTCATCCTACGAGCAGTACTTC. This chain uses TRBV4-1 with TRBJ2-7; TRBD1 matches 8 bases. The CDR3 extends over 15 amino acids. The V gene end was trimmed by 5 bases and the J gene end by 1 base; junction bases not matched to a gene: 7. Germline CDR1 and CDR2: MGHRA and YSYEKL.

This clone has only one observation. The J gene is TRBJ1-4, the V gene TRBV6-1, with unresolved D. Germline V CDR1 and CDR2: MNHNS, SASEGT. CDR3 length equals 12 residues. The V and J ends lost 3 bases and 7 bases respectively, with 6 bases between them. CDR3 sequence: CASSEALEKLFF. DNA for the CDR3: TGTGCCAGCAGTGAGGCTCTTGAAAAACTGTTTTTT.

V is TRBV21-1 and J is TRBJ2-1; the table assigns TRBD2, which was not confirmed against the DNA. TRBV21-1 is a pseudogene. This CDR3 has 14 amino acids. CDR3 sequence: CASSKGPRVDEQFF. In DNA, the CDR3 is TGTGCCAGCAGCAAAGGTCCCCGAGTCGATGAGCAGTTCTTC.

CDR3 loop: CASSPGPYEQYF. In DNA, the CDR3 is TGTGCCAGCAGCCCGGGGCCCTACGAGCAGTACTTC. The chain combines TRBV6-2 or TRBV6-3 with TRBJ2-7; D is perhaps TRBD1 or TRBD2 (5 bases each). Per germline, CDR1 MNHEY and CDR2 SVGEGT. The CDR3 runs to 12 residues. V was shortened by 6 bases and J by 2 bases, with 8 bases between the two germline ends.

The V gene is TRBV9, the J gene TRBJ1-1, with D tentatively TRBD1 (6 bases). This CDR3 contains 15 residues. Germline-derived CDR1 and CDR2 are SGDLS and YYNGEE. With 4 bases removed from V and 5 bases from J, the gap between germline ends came to 18 bases. CDR3 bases: TGTGCCAGCAGCCCCCGTATGTCAGGGGAGACTGAAGCTTTCTTT. It specifies CASSPRMSGETEAFF.

This chain uses TRBV19 with TRBJ2-3; TRBD2 agrees at 12 bases. Per germline, CDR1 LNHDA and CDR2 SQIVND (reference sequence). The CDR3 extends over 17 amino acids. V was pared by 1 base and J by 4 bases, with 6 bases of the junction left unmatched. In DNA, the CDR3 is TGTGCCAGTAGTATAGGGTCGACTAGCGGGAGAGCAGATACGCAGTATTTT. Translated, it gives CASSIGSTSGRADTQYF.